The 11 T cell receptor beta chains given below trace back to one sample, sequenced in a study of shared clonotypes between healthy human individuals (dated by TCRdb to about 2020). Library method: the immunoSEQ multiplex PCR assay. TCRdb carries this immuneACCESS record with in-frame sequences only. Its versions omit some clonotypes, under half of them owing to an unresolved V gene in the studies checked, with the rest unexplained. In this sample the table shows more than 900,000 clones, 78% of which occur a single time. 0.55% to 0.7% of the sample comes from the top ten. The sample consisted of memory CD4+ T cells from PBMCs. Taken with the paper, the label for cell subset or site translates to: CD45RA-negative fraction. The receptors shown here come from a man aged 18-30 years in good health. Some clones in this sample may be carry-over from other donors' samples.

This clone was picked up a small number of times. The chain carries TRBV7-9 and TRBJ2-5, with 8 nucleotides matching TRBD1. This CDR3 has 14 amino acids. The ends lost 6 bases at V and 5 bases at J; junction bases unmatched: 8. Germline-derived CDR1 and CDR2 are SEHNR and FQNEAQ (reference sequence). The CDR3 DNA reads TGTGCCAGCAGTTCGCAGGGGGCTGGGGAGACCCAGTACTTC. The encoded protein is CASSSQGAGETQYF.

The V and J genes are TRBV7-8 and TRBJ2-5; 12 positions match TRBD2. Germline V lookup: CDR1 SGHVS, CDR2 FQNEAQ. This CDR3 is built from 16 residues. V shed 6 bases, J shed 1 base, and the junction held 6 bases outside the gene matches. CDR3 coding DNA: TGTGCCAGCAGGAAACTAGCGGGAGGATTCCAAGAGACCCAGTACTTC. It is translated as CASRKLAGGFQETQYF.

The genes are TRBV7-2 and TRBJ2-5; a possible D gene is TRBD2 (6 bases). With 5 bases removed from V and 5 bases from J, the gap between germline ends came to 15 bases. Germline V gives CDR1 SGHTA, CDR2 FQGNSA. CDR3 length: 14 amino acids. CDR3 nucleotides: TGTGCCAGCAGCACTAACCCTGGGAGGGAGACCCAGTACTTC. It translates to CASSTNPGRETQYF.

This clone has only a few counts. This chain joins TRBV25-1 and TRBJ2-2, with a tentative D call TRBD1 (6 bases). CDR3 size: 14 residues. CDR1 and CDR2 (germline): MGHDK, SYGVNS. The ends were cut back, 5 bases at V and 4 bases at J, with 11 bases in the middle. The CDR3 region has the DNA TGTGCCAGCAGTCTGCAGGGGAGCACCGGGGAGCTGTTTTTT. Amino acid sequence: CASSLQGSTGELFF.

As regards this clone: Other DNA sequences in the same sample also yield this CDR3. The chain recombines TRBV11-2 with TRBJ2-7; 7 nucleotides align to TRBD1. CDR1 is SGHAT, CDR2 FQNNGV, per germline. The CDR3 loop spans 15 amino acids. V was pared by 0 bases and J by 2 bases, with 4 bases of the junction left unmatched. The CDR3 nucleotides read TGTGCCAGCAGCTTAGATGGGACAGAGACCTACGAGCAGTACTTC. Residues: CASSLDGTETYEQYF.

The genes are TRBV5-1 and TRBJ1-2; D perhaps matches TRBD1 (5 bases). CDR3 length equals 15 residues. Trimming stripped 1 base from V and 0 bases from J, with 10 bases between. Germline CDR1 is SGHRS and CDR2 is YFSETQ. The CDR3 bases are TGCGCCAGCAGCTTGCCAGACAGCTCTAACTATGGCTACACCTTC. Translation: CASSLPDSSNYGYTF.

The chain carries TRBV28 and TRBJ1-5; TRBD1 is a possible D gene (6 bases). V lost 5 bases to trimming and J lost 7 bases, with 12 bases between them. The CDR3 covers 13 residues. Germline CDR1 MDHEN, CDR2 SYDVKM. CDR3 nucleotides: TGTGCCAGCAGTAGGGGGGGAGGGCAGCCCCAGCATTTT. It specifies CASSRGGGQPQHF.

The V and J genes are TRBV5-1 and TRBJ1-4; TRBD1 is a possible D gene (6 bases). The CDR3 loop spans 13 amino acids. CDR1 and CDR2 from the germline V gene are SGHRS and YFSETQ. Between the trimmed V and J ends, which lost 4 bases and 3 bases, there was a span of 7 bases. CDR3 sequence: CASSPGANEKLFF. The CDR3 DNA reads TGCGCCAGCAGCCCAGGGGCTAATGAAAAACTGTTTTTT.

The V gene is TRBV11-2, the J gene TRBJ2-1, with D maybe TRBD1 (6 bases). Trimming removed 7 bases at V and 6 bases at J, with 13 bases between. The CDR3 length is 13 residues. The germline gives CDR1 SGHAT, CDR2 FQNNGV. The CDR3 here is CASNSDSFNEQFF. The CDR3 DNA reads TGTGCCAGCAACTCGGACAGCTTCAATGAGCAGTTCTTC. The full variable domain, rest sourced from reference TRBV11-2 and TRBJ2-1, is EAGVAQSPRYKIIEKRQSVAFWCNPISGHATLYWYQQILGQGPKLLIQFQNNGVVDDSQLPKDRFSAERLKGVDSTLKIQPAKLEDSAVYLCASNSDSFNEQFFGPGTRLTVL.

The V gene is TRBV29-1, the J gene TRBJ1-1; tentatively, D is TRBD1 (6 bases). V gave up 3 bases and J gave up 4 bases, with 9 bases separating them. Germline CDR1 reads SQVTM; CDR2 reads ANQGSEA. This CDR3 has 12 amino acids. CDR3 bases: TGCAGCGTTGACGGGGGCACCACTGAAGCTTTCTTT. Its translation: CSVDGGTTEAFF.

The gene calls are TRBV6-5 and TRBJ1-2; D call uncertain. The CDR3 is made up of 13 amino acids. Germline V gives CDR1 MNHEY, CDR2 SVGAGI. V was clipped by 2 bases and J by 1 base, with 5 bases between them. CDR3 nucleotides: TGTGCCAGCAGTTACAAGGTTAACTATGGCTACACCTTC. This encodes CASSYKVNYGYTF.